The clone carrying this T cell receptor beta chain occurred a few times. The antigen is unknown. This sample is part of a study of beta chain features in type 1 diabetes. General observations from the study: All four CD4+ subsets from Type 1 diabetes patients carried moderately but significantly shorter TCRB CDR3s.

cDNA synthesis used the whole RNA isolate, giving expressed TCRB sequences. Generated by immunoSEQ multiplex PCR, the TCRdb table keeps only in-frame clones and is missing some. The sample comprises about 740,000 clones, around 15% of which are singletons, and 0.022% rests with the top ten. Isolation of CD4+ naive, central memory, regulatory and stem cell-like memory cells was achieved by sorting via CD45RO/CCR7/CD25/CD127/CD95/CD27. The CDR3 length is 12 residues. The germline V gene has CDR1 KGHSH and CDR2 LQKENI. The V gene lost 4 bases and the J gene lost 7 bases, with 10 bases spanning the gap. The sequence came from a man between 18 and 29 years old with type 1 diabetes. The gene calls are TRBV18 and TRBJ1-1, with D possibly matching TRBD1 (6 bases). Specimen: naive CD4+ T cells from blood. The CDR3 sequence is CASSRSDSEAFF. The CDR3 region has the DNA TGTGCCAGCTCACGATCGGACAGTGAAGCTTTCTTT.